What follows are 15 T cell receptor beta chains derived from one specimen sequenced in a study of cytomegalovirus exposure and HLA in healthy donors. It was with 60 Vbeta and 13 Jbeta primers that the PCR ran. Sequencing was performed with immunoSEQ multiplex PCR; in TCRdb, only in-frame clones are kept and a portion is missing. The sample lists over 150,000 clones, roughly four fifths occurring once. The specimen was PBMCs. These receptor sequences come from a woman between 18 and 29 years old in good health and CMV-seronegative.

This chain joins TRBV28 and TRBJ2-7; the match to TRBD2 covers 7 bases. The germline CDR1 and CDR2 sequences are MDHEN and SYDVKM. With V trimmed by 2 bases and J by 2 bases, 6 bases remained unmatched. The CDR3 has 15 amino acids. CDR3 in DNA: TGTGCCAGCAGTTTACCGGCTAGCGGCGCCTACGAGCAGTACTTC. As protein: CASSLPASGAYEQYF.

The chain carries TRBV10-1 and TRBJ2-1; TRBD2 aligns across 8 bases. CDR3 length equals 15 residues. The ends lost 10 bases at V and 5 bases at J; junction bases unmatched: 13. Germline V lookup: CDR1 WNHNN, CDR2 SYGVQD (reference sequence). The CDR3 DNA reads as TGCGCCAACAGCACAAAGCGGGAGAGGGACAATGAGCAGTTCTTC. The encoded protein is CANSTKRERDNEQFF.

The chain combines TRBV11-2 with TRBJ1-1; D gene unclear. V was cut by 5 bases and J by 7 bases, with 17 bases left in between. From germline, CDR1 is SGHAT and CDR2 FQNNGV. The CDR3 runs to 14 residues. The DNA of the CDR3 is TGTGCCAGCAGCCACGTAAGCAGGCAGGTTGAAGCTTTCTTT. Amino acid sequence: CASSHVSRQVEAFF.

This clone was seen a single time. This chain joins TRBV6-5 and TRBJ2-7, with TRBD1 matching over 7 bases. The CDR3 spans 15 residues. With V trimmed by 2 bases and J by 3 bases, 7 bases remained unmatched. Per the germline V gene, CDR1 is MNHEY and CDR2 is SVGAGI. The chain's CDR3 is CASSYRSGQSYEQYF. CDR3 nucleotides: TGTGCCAGCAGTTACAGATCGGGACAGAGCTACGAGCAGTACTTC.

V usage is TRBV28 and J usage is TRBJ2-7, with 11 bases that match TRBD1. V lost 5 bases and J lost 3; bases outside the gene matches: 6. This CDR3 is 15 amino acids long. Germline CDR1 reads MDHEN; CDR2 reads SYDVKM. CDR3 DNA sequence: TGTGCCAGCAGTAGCCTCGGGACAGGGGGCTACGAGCAGTACTTC. Its translation: CASSSLGTGGYEQYF.

The V and J genes are TRBV25-1 and TRBJ2-1; D is unresolved. V lost 8 bases, J lost 7 bases, and 9 bases lay in between. CDR3 length: 11 amino acids. CDR1 is MGHDK, CDR2 SYGVNS, per germline. Here the CDR3 reads CASSRENEQFF. CDR3 DNA sequence: TGTGCCAGCTCTCGTGAGAATGAGCAGTTCTTC.

The chain employs TRBV2 and TRBJ2-2, with D tentatively TRBD1 (5 bases). Looked up from germline, CDR1 is SNHLY and CDR2 is FYNNEI. This CDR3 is built from 18 residues. With 0 bases removed from V and 0 bases from J, the gap between germline ends came to 14 bases. The CDR3 loop is CASSEAHLQAANTGELFF. The CDR3 nucleotides read TGTGCCAGCAGTGAAGCGCACCTACAGGCTGCGAACACCGGGGAGCTGTTTTTT.

V is TRBV4-1 and J is TRBJ2-5; TRBD2 matches 7 bases. CDR1 and CDR2 from the germline V gene are MGHRA and YSYEKL. CDR3 length: 18 residues. Unmatched junction bases numbered 14, after V lost 0 bases and J lost 4 bases. CDR3 in DNA: TGCGCCAGCAGCCAAGATGATGGGGACTACCTCAAAGGAGAGACCCAGTACTTC. Amino acid sequence: CASSQDDGDYLKGETQYF.

The chain employs TRBV5-8 and TRBJ1-3; 8 positions match TRBD1. Trimming removed 2 bases from V and 2 bases from J; junction bases left unmatched: 9. This CDR3 spans 17 amino acids. CDR1 and CDR2 (germline): SGHTS, YDEGEE. In DNA, the CDR3 is TGTGCCAGCAGCTTAGACCCTGACAGGGGAGCTGGAAACACCATATATTTT. It is translated as CASSLDPDRGAGNTIYF.

J is TRBJ2-1 and V is TRBV7-8; TRBD2 is a possible D gene (6 bases). The V gene's germline CDR1 is SGHVS and CDR2 FQNEAQ. V lost 3 bases and J lost 1, with 10 bases in between. CDR3 length equals 15 residues. CDR3 region: CASSFRRGSYNEQFF. The CDR3 coding sequence is TGTGCCAGCAGCTTTCGGCGGGGTTCCTACAATGAGCAGTTCTTC.

This chain connects TRBV7-9 to TRBJ1-2, with D perhaps TRBD1 (5 bases). In germline, CDR1 is SEHNR, CDR2 FQNEAQ (reference sequence). V lost 3 bases and J 3 bases, leaving 11 bases between the germline ends. The CDR3 is made up of 14 amino acids. The CDR3 protein is CASSLGGTDYGYTF. The DNA of the CDR3 is TGTGCCAGCAGCTTGGGGGGGACGGACTATGGCTACACCTTC.

The J gene is TRBJ2-7, the V gene TRBV28; 9 nucleotides line up with TRBD2. This CDR3 contains 16 residues. V shed 5 bases and J 4 bases; nucleotides not matched to a gene: 12. The germline CDR1 and CDR2 sequences are MDHEN and SYDVKM. The CDR3 region is CASSLLAGKRFYEQYF. In nucleotides, the CDR3 is TGTGCCAGCAGTCTCCTAGCGGGAAAGAGGTTTTACGAGCAGTACTTC.

The chain employs TRBV7-3 and TRBJ2-3; 8 nucleotides match TRBD2. Germline V gene sequence: CDR1 SGHTA, CDR2 FQGTGA. The CDR3 contains 16 residues. Trimming removed 5 bases from V and 4 bases from J; junction bases left unmatched: 11. CDR3 in amino acids: CASSPSGVAGSDTQYF. The CDR3 DNA reads as TGTGCCAGCAGCCCCTCGGGGGTAGCGGGGTCAGATACGCAGTATTTT.

The chain uses TRBV9 and TRBJ2-1; 9 bases line up with TRBD2. Germline V gene lookup returns CDR1 SGDLS and CDR2 YYNGEE. The CDR3 length is 14 residues. The V segment lost 4 bases and the J segment 12 bases; nucleotides outside the gene matches: 11. CDR3 in DNA: TGTGCCAGCAGCCTTAGAGTAGCGGGAGAGGTGCAGTTCTTC. Translated, it gives CASSLRVAGEVQFF.

V gene TRBV18 combines with J gene TRBJ2-3; 8 bases match TRBD2. In germline, CDR1 is KGHSH, CDR2 LQKENI. V trimming: 4 bases; J trimming: 3 bases; junction bases outside the gene matches: 9. This CDR3 region has 16 residues. CDR3 sequence reads: CASSLPPGLGTDTQYF. CDR3 in DNA: TGTGCCAGCTCACTTCCGCCGGGACTAGGGACAGATACGCAGTATTTT.